This passage covers 28 T cell receptor beta chains from one sample sequenced in a study of PD-1 blockade in classical Hodgkin lymphoma. Data came from immunoSEQ multiplex PCR; TCRdb stores just in-frame clones and leaves some out. The data contain 50,000 to 65,000 clones, about 90% of them singletons. Time point reported: cycle 4 day 1 (C4D1), after 6 weeks of nivolumab. Every single patient, without exception, relapsed after autologous stem cell transplantation, and brentuximab vedotin exposure varied. The sequencing used peripheral blood mononuclear cells (PBMCs), collected before the fourth cycle of nivolumab. The receptors come from a human donor with classical Hodgkin lymphoma.

The CDR3 loop reads CASSTQGSNSPLHF. CDR3 DNA sequence: TGTGCCAGTAGTACACAGGGGAGTAATTCACCCCTCCACTTT. V and J are TRBV19 and TRBJ1-6, with 7 nucleotides matching TRBD1. The junction had 3 bases not matched to a gene; V was cut back by 4 bases and J by 6 bases. The CDR3 loop spans 14 amino acids. CDR1 and CDR2 from the germline V gene are LNHDA and SQIVND (reference sequence).

In its sample, this clone was seen a few times. The rearrangement links TRBV4-2 to TRBJ2-7, with no clear D. Germline V gene sequence: CDR1 LGHNA, CDR2 YNFKEQ. Trimming shortened V by 4 bases and J by 5 bases, and 9 bases separated the two germline ends. The CDR3 has 12 residues. CDR3: CASSPNHNEQYF. CDR3 nucleotides: TGTGCCAGCAGCCCGAACCATAACGAGCAGTACTTC.

This clone was found once. Additional DNA sequences in this sample encode the identical CDR3. J is TRBJ2-3 and V is TRBV15; D might be TRBD2 (6 bases). Trimming took 3 bases from V and 0 from J, leaving 16 bases between them. The CDR3 is made up of 17 amino acids. Germline V gene sequence: CDR1 LNHNV, CDR2 YYDKDF (reference sequence). CDR3 region: CATSRSLAGLSTDTQYF. For the CDR3, the DNA is TGTGCCACCAGCAGGTCACTGGCGGGGCTGAGCACAGATACGCAGTATTTT.

The J gene is TRBJ2-2, the V gene TRBV4-1; the D gene is possibly TRBD1 (6 bases). The CDR3 has 16 residues. Germline V CDR1 and CDR2: MGHRA, YSYEKL. The ends were cut back, 4 bases at V and 0 bases at J, with 12 bases in the middle. CDR3 sequence (DNA): TGCGCCAGCAGCCCGCGGGCAGGGGCGAACACCGGGGAGCTGTTTTTT. This sequence encodes CASSPRAGANTGELFF.

This chain connects TRBV14 to TRBJ1-5; D not resolved. Germline lookup yields CDR1 SGHDN and CDR2 FVKESK. The germline V and J ends were trimmed by 7 bases and 2 bases, with 12 bases remaining between them. The CDR3 totals 14 residues. The CDR3 bases are TGTGCCAGCATCAACAGCGGGGGCAATCAGCCCCAGCATTTT. It specifies CASINSGGNQPQHF.

The CDR3 loop reads CASSPDQGQYF. The DNA for the CDR3 is TGTGCCAGCAGCCCCGACCAAGGGCAGTACTTC. V and J are TRBV7-8 and TRBJ2-7; unclear D gene. This CDR3 has 11 amino acids. V dropped 5 bases and J dropped 9 bases, with 11 bases sitting between them. The germline gives CDR1 SGHVS, CDR2 FQNEAQ.

The chain recombines TRBV7-6 with TRBJ1-2; D is uncertain. The CDR3 sequence is 10 residues long. Trimming pared 11 bases from V and 12 bases from J, leaving 16 bases between. CDR1 is SGHVS and CDR2 is FNYEAQ in the germline V gene. This CDR3 reads CAPRGEGNTF. The CDR3 nucleotides are TGTGCCCCCCGCGGAGAGGGAAACACCTTC. The full variable domain, its missing parts supplied by reference TRBV7-6 and TRBJ1-2, is GAGVSQSPRYKVTKRGQDVALRCDPISGHVSLYWYRQALGQGPEFLTYFNYEAQQDKSGLPNDRFSAERPEGSISTLTIQRTEQRDSAMYRCAPRGEGNTFGSGTRLTVV.

This chain joins TRBV10-3 and TRBJ2-1, with a possible D match to TRBD2 (5 bases). This CDR3 spans 15 amino acids. CDR1 is ENHRY, CDR2 SYGVKD, per germline. Deletions cut 10 bases from V and 9 bases from J, with 25 bases between. The DNA of the CDR3 is TGTGCCAACTCCGTGGAGGCGGAAGGGTTCAGTGAGCAGTTCTTC. This sequence encodes CANSVEAEGFSEQFF.

This clone showed up just once. The J gene is TRBJ2-4, the V gene TRBV27; 7 nucleotides line up with TRBD1. The CDR3 length is 16 residues. J was trimmed by 8 bases and V by 3 bases; bases with no gene match: 13. The V gene's germline CDR1 is MNHEY and CDR2 SMNVEV (reference sequence). CDR3 sequence (DNA): TGTGCCAGCAGTTTTACAGGGGACCCGTGGGGAGACATTCAGTACTTC. Its translation: CASSFTGDPWGDIQYF.

The V and J genes are TRBV6-5 and TRBJ1-2; 7 bases line up with TRBD1. Germline trimming cut 4 bases from V and 7 bases from J; bases unmatched to any gene: 9. The CDR3 covers 14 residues. The germline gives CDR1 MNHEY, CDR2 SVGAGI. In DNA form, the CDR3 reads TGTGCCAGCAGTTCAAGGGGGCGCGGGCGTGGCTACACCTTC. This codes for CASSSRGRGRGYTF.

This chain joins TRBV6-5 and TRBJ1-4; D is unresolved. V lost 5 bases, J lost 9 bases, and 13 bases lay in between. Germline V lookup: CDR1 MNHEY, CDR2 SVGAGI. The CDR3 totals 13 residues. CDR3 loop: CASSPDLKKKLFF. In nucleotides, the CDR3 is TGTGCCAGCAGTCCGGACCTGAAGAAAAAACTGTTTTTT.

Regarding this clone: As the CDR3 is not closed by the conserved phenylalanine or tryptophan, this likely results from a read error. V and J are TRBV6-5 and TRBJ1-4, with a tentative D call TRBD1 (5 bases). Trimming removed 2 bases at V and 4 bases at J, with 11 bases between. Germline V gene data show CDR1 as MNHEY and CDR2 as SVGAGI. This CDR3 region has 15 residues. CDR3 in DNA: TGTGCCAGCAGTTACGGGGACGGCAGTAATGAAAAACTGTTTTTA. Translation: CASSYGDGSNEKLFL.

As DNA, the CDR3 is TGCGCCAGCAGCCTAACCGGGACGGGTGGGGTTGAGACCCAGTACTTC. This translates into CASSLTGTGGVETQYF. The V and J genes are TRBV5-1 and TRBJ2-5, with D perhaps matching TRBD1 or TRBD2 (5 bases each). The V gene's germline CDR1 is SGHRS and CDR2 YFSETQ. Trimming cost V 4 bases and J 5 bases, with 21 bases left between them. The CDR3 has 16 residues.

The V gene is TRBV25-1, the J gene TRBJ1-1; D not certain. The CDR3 has 11 residues. Germline V gene lookup returns CDR1 MGHDK and CDR2 SYGVNS. The ends were cut back, 4 bases at V and 4 bases at J, with 4 bases in the middle. In nucleotides, the CDR3 is TGTGCCAGCAGTGTGAGCACTGAAGCTTTCTTT. This sequence encodes CASSVSTEAFF.

This chain links TRBV30 with TRBJ1-1; weak D call: TRBD1 (6 bases). Germline-derived CDR1 and CDR2 are GTSNPN and SVGIG (reference sequence). Trimming shortened V by 7 bases and J by 5 bases, and 14 bases separated the two germline ends. The CDR3 loop spans 12 amino acids. In DNA, the CDR3 is TGTGCCTTTACTAGGGGGTGGACTGAAGCTTTCTTT. Translation: CAFTRGWTEAFF.

The chain carries TRBV7-9 and TRBJ1-2, with no clear D. The CDR3 is made up of 15 amino acids. The V gene lost 5 bases and the J gene lost 1 base, with 14 bases spanning the gap. CDR1 and CDR2 (germline): SEHNR, FQNEAQ (reference sequence). The CDR3 DNA follows: TGTGCCAGCAGCGACTTGGAAACCCGTAACTATGGCTACACCTTC. Amino acid sequence: CASSDLETRNYGYTF.

The V and J genes are TRBV6-5 and TRBJ1-1; 8 bases align to TRBD1. V shed 0 bases, J shed 0 bases, and the junction held 3 bases outside the gene matches. This CDR3 is built from 16 residues. CDR1 is MNHEY, CDR2 SVGAGI, per germline. The CDR3 spells CASSYSAGGVNTEAFF. For the CDR3, the DNA is TGTGCCAGCAGTTACTCGGCAGGGGGCGTGAACACTGAAGCTTTCTTT.

V usage is TRBV6-5 and J usage is TRBJ2-7; TRBD1 matches at 8 bases. Germline lookup yields CDR1 MNHEY and CDR2 SVGAGI. There are 16 residues in the CDR3. V shed 2 bases and J 5 bases; nucleotides not matched to a gene: 11. The DNA of the CDR3 is TGTGCCAGCAGTTACGGAGAAGGGCAGGGGGCGCACGAGCAGTACTTC. As protein: CASSYGEGQGAHEQYF.

The J gene is TRBJ2-5, the V gene TRBV5-1; 10 bases map to TRBD1. Germline V CDR1 and CDR2: SGHRS, YFSETQ. Trimming took 5 bases from V and 5 from J; bases not matched to a gene: 9. The CDR3 has 15 amino acids. DNA of the CDR3: TGCGCCAGCAGACCCGGGACAGGGGTTAAGGAGACCCAGTACTTC. Amino acids: CASRPGTGVKETQYF.

The chain links TRBV20-1 to TRBJ2-1, with unresolved D. The CDR3 consists of 11 residues. Looked up from germline, CDR1 is DFQATT and CDR2 is SNEGSKA (reference sequence). The V gene lost 6 bases and the J gene lost 6 bases, with 9 bases spanning the gap. CDR3 protein: CSATAINEQFF. CDR3 in DNA: TGCAGTGCCACCGCAATCAATGAGCAGTTCTTC.

The chain uses TRBV11-2 and TRBJ1-1; no definite D call. The V and J ends lost 1 base and 6 bases respectively, with 12 bases between them. Per germline, CDR1 SGHAT and CDR2 FQNNGV. CDR3 length equals 14 residues. The chain's CDR3 is CASSLAEEIPEAFF. In DNA, the CDR3 is TGTGCCAGCAGCTTAGCCGAGGAAATCCCTGAAGCTTTCTTT.

This chain links TRBV5-1 with TRBJ2-7; TRBD1 or TRBD2 may be the D gene (5 bases each). Germline V gene lookup returns CDR1 SGHRS and CDR2 YFSETQ. The CDR3 consists of 14 residues. V lost 2 bases to trimming and J lost 3 bases, with 12 bases between them. CDR3 coding DNA: TGCGCCAGCAGCTTTGGGGGACGTGTCTACGAGCAGTACTTC. It specifies CASSFGGRVYEQYF.

The CDR3 loop reads CASSPGTRADTQYF. CDR3 bases: TGTGCCAGCAGCCCCGGGACTAGGGCCGATACGCAGTATTTT. The chain employs TRBV7-3 and TRBJ2-3; 8 nucleotides line up with TRBD2. The V segment lost 5 bases and the J segment 6 bases; nucleotides outside the gene matches: 7. CDR1 and CDR2 from the germline V gene are SGHTA and FQGTGA. CDR3 size: 14 residues.

V gene TRBV5-6 combines with J gene TRBJ2-1, with a possible D match to TRBD1 (6 bases). Looked up from germline, CDR1 is SGHDT and CDR2 is YYEEEE. V was cut by 7 bases and J by 7 bases, with 9 bases left in between. CDR3 length: 11 residues. CDR3 protein: CASGRGNEQFF. DNA for the CDR3: TGTGCCAGCGGAAGGGGGAATGAGCAGTTCTTC.

This chain uses TRBV5-4 with TRBJ2-7, with a tentative D call TRBD1 (6 bases). Germline CDR1 and CDR2: SGHNT and YYREEE (reference sequence). The V gene lost 2 bases and the J gene lost 9 bases, with 12 bases spanning the gap. The CDR3 length is 12 residues. DNA of the CDR3: TGTGCCAGCAGCTTCGGGGACACGGCGCAGTACTTC. It is translated as CASSFGDTAQYF.

As DNA, the CDR3 is TGTGCCAGTAGTAGAGCAGGGACCTCCTACAATGAGCAGTTCTTC. Protein product: CASSRAGTSYNEQFF. The rearrangement uses TRBV19 and TRBJ2-1; perhaps D is TRBD1 or TRBD2 (5 bases each). CDR3 length: 15 residues. The germline CDR1 and CDR2 sequences are LNHDA and SQIVND (reference sequence). V lost 4 bases and J 0 bases, leaving 10 bases between the germline ends.

This sequence joins TRBV27 and TRBJ1-5, with D possibly being TRBD1 (6 bases). Germline CDR1 and CDR2: MNHEY and SMNVEV (reference sequence). With 5 bases removed from V and 5 bases from J, the gap between germline ends came to 16 bases. This CDR3 has 15 amino acids. CDR3 protein: CASSVSGEMDQPQHF. CDR3 nucleotides: TGTGCCAGCAGTGTTTCAGGGGAGATGGATCAGCCCCAGCATTTT.

This rearrangement joins TRBV18 to TRBJ1-5; TRBD1 matches 7 bases. The germline gives CDR1 KGHSH, CDR2 LQKENI. The CDR3 runs 15 residues. V shed 5 bases and J 5 bases; nucleotides not matched to a gene: 9. The CDR3 nucleotides read TGTGCCAGCTCAGCGACAGGGTATGATTATCAGCCCCAGCATTTT. It yields the protein CASSATGYDYQPQHF.